Many counts were recorded for the clone carrying this T cell receptor beta chain. The data stem from a study of blood T cell repertoires in COVID-19. Whole-study context: Both acute and convalescent COVID-19 samples were obtained from the United States, Italy and Spain. Nucleic acid was either cDNA or gDNA, and it came from T cells, B-cell-depleted T cells, or PBMCs.

This CDR3 has 18 amino acids. V shed 0 bases, J shed 5 bases, and the junction held 11 bases outside the gene matches. CDR1 and CDR2 from the germline V gene are SGHDN and FVKESK. The authors' processing: Estimation of nucleated cell counts was performed using reference gene primer amplification. Repertoires were generated with immunoSEQ multiplex PCR, while TCRdb's copy carries only in-frame clones and drops some. The V and J calls and the clone size are those of that table, but D and trimming were determined from the DNA. The table has roughly 200,000 clones, more than 65% seen once. This sequence originates from a man aged 45-65 years with active or convalescent COVID-19. The gene calls are TRBV14 and TRBJ2-3, with 10 bases matching TRBD2. The sequencing sample was made of peripheral blood. The CDR3 DNA sequence: TGTGCCAGCAGCCAAGATCGGAGCGGGGGGGCCTGGGAAGATACGCAGTATTTT. Protein product: CASSQDRSGGAWEDTQYF.